The next 5 T cell receptor beta chains were all read from a single sample in a study of OX40 agonist ivuxolimab in advanced cancers. Repertoires were generated with immunoSEQ multiplex PCR, while TCRdb's copy carries only in-frame clones and drops some. The top ten clones hold 0.24% of a sample with fewer than 90,000 clones, 87% of them seen once. This sample comprised CD4+ or CD8+ T cells sorted from blood, obtained in a trial of the OX40 agonist ivuxolimab. Receptor source: an adult with an advanced solid tumor such as melanoma, head and neck, liver or kidney cancer.

The count of this clone is one. The V and J genes are TRBV19 and TRBJ2-1; TRBD2 matches 10 bases. CDR1 is LNHDA and CDR2 is SQIVND in the germline V gene (reference sequence). With 0 bases clipped from V and 3 bases from J, the junction kept 2 bases outside the gene matches. The CDR3 has 16 residues. The CDR3 reads CASSIESGRVYNEQFF. CDR3 coding DNA: TGTGCCAGTAGTATAGAAAGCGGGAGGGTCTACAATGAGCAGTTCTTC.

The J gene is TRBJ2-5, the V gene TRBV5-4; D gene unclear. Germline CDR1 and CDR2: SGHNT and YYREEE (reference sequence). CDR3 length: 14 residues. V dropped 4 bases and J dropped 4 bases, with 14 bases sitting between them. The CDR3 DNA reads as TGTGCCAGCAGCCGACTTATAGGAACAGAGACCCAGTACTTC. Amino acids: CASSRLIGTETQYF.

This clone appeared a single time. The chain carries TRBV28 and TRBJ2-3; 12 bases are shared with TRBD1. The CDR3 is made up of 15 amino acids. Per the germline V gene, CDR1 is MDHEN and CDR2 is SYDVKM. Germline trimming cut 7 bases from V and 1 base from J; bases unmatched to any gene: 3. Written as DNA, the CDR3 is TGTGCCAGCATGGGACAGGGGGCAGGCACAGATACGCAGTATTTT. Protein: CASMGQGAGTDTQYF.

The chain couples TRBV27 to TRBJ2-7; 8 nucleotides align to TRBD1. Germline CDR1 and CDR2: MNHEY and SMNVEV (reference sequence). The ends lost 6 bases at V and 3 bases at J; junction bases unmatched: 10. The CDR3 has 15 amino acids. CDR3 DNA sequence: TGTGCCAGCAGCTCACCCGGACAGGGAAGCTACGAGCAGTACTTC. Its translation is CASSSPGQGSYEQYF.

There are a few counts of this clone. The chain carries TRBV10-2 and TRBJ2-7, with 7 nucleotides matching TRBD1. The length of the CDR3 is 13 residues. V shed 5 bases, J shed 1 base, and the junction held 2 bases outside the gene matches. CDR1 is WSHSY and CDR2 is SAAADI in the germline V gene. CDR3 bases: TGCGCCAGCAGTAAGGGGGCGTCCTACGAGCAGTACTTC. Its protein product is CASSKGASYEQYF.